The T cell receptor (beta chain) under discussion was sequenced for a study of cytomegalovirus exposure and HLA in healthy donors. Study-level points and caveats: Rare sequences made up most TCRs, while some public TCRs were found in many donors.

The PCR contained 60 Vbeta and 13 Jbeta primers. Some clones are missing from TCRdb's copy, which holds only in-frame ones; the method was immunoSEQ multiplex PCR. The repertoire consists of 130,000 to 150,000 clones, with 70% to 80% occurring once and the leading ten covering 4.9%. With 5 bases removed from V and 4 bases from J, the gap between germline ends came to 12 bases. Looked up from germline, CDR1 is SGHRS and CDR2 is YFSETQ. The CDR3 loop spans 13 amino acids. This clone has a single count. Its specificity is unknown. Healthy bone marrow donors made up the donor group. Sequences were obtained from PBMCs. This chain connects TRBV5-1 to TRBJ2-5; D remains ambiguous. The clonotype comes from a woman aged 45 to 65 in good health and CMV-seronegative. In DNA form, the CDR3 reads TGCGCCAGCAGAGACAATAACTTAGAGACCCAGTACTTC. Its translation: CASRDNNLETQYF.